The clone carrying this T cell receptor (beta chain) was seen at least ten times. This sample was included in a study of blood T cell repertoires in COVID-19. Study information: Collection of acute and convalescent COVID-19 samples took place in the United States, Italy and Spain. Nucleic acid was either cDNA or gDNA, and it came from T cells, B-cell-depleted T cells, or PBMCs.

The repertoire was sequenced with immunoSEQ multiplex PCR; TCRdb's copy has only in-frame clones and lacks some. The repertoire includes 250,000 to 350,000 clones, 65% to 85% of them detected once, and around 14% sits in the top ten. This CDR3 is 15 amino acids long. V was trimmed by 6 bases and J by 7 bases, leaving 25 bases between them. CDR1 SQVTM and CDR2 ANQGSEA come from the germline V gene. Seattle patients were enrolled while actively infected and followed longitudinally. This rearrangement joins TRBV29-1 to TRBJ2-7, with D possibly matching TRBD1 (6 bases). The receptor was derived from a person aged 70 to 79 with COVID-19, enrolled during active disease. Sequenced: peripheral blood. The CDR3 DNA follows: TGCAGCGTCGCCGGGACACCCGACCGGGGTCGAGAGCAGTACTTC. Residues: CSVAGTPDRGREQYF.